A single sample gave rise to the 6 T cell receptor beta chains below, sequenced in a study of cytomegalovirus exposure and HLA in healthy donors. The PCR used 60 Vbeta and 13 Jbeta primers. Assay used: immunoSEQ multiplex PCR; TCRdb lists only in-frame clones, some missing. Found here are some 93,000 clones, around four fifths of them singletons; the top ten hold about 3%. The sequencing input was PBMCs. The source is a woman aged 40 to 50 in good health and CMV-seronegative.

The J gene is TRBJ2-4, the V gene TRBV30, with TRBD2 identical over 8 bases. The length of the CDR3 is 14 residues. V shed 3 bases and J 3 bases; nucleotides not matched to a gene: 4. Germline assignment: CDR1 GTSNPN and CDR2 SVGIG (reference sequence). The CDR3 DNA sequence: TGTGCCTGGAGGGGGACTAGTAGCAAAAACATTCAGTACTTC. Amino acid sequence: CAWRGTSSKNIQYF.

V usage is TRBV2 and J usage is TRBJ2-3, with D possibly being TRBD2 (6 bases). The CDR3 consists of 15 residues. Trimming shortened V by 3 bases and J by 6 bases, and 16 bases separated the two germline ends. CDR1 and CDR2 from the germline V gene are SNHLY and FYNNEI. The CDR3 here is CASSDPPGSGDTQYF. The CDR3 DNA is TGTGCCAGCAGTGACCCCCCCGGGAGTGGGGATACGCAGTATTTT.

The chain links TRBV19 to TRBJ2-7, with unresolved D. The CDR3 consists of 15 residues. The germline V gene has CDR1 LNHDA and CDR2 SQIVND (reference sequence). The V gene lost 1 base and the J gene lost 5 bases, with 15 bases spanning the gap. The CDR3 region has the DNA TGTGCCAGTAGTATAGTTCCTAGTAATGCGGACGAGCAGTACTTC. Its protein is CASSIVPSNADEQYF.

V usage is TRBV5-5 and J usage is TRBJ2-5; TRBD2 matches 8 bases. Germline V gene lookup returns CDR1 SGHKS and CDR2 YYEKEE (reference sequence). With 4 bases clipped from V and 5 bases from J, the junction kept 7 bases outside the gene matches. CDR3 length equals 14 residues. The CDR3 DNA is TGTGCCAGCAGCCCCCCCGGGGGGGAGGAGACCCAGTACTTC. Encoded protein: CASSPPGGEETQYF.

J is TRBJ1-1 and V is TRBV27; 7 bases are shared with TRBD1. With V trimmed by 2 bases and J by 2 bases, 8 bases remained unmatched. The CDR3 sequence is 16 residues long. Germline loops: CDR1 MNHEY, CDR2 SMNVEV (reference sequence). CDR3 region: CASSLGGGARNTEAFF. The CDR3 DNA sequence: TGTGCCAGCAGTTTAGGAGGGGGCGCAAGAAACACTGAAGCTTTCTTT.

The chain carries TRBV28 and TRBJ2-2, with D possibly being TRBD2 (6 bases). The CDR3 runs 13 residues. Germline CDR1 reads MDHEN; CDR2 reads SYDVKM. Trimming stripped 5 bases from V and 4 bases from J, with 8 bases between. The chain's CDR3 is CASSGRPTGELFF. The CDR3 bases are TGTGCCAGCAGTGGGAGGCCCACCGGGGAGCTGTTTTTT.